Presented here are 26 T cell receptor beta chains from one specimen sequenced in a study of control samples from healthy donors and cancer patients. Repertoires were generated with immunoSEQ multiplex PCR, while TCRdb's copy carries only in-frame clones and drops some. The sample records around 86,000 clones, roughly 90% being singletons. Sequenced input: PBMCs. Every receptor here comes from a woman aged 55-69 years with head and neck cancer.

The V and J genes are TRBV6-5 and TRBJ1-5; 8 bases agree with TRBD1. Germline trimming cut 5 bases from V and 1 base from J; bases unmatched to any gene: 4. The CDR3 contains 15 residues. Germline loops: CDR1 MNHEY, CDR2 SVGAGI. The CDR3 nucleotides are TGTGCCAGCAGTCCGGACAGGGTCAGCAATCAGCCCCAGCATTTT. Protein: CASSPDRVSNQPQHF.

The V gene is TRBV6-5, the J gene TRBJ1-6; D call uncertain. The CDR3 covers 14 residues. The ends were cut back, 10 bases at V and 0 bases at J, with 10 bases in the middle. Germline V gene sequence: CDR1 MNHEY, CDR2 SVGAGI. Written as DNA, the CDR3 is TGTGCCATACGACCCAACTCCTATAATTCACCCCTCCACTTT. Protein product: CAIRPNSYNSPLHF.

The J gene is TRBJ1-3, the V gene TRBV10-3; 7 bases fit TRBD1. With 3 bases clipped from V and 1 base from J, the junction kept 9 bases outside the gene matches. The CDR3 covers 17 residues. Germline CDR1 and CDR2: ENHRY and SYGVKD. The CDR3 protein is CAISERTGESSGNTIYF. CDR3 in DNA: TGTGCCATCAGTGAAAGGACAGGAGAATCATCTGGAAACACCATATATTTT.

The rearrangement uses TRBV7-2 and TRBJ2-2; 7 bases are shared with TRBD1. CDR1 and CDR2 (germline): SGHTA, FQGNSA. V dropped 5 bases and J dropped 0; count of bases not matched to a gene: 12. The CDR3 has 18 residues. CDR3 loop: CASSTTWTGHSNTGELFF. The CDR3 nucleotides read TGTGCCAGCAGCACGACCTGGACAGGCCATTCGAACACCGGGGAGCTGTTTTTT.

The genes are TRBV6-5 and TRBJ2-7, with TRBD1 identical over 12 bases. From germline, CDR1 is MNHEY and CDR2 SVGAGI. This CDR3 is 15 amino acids long. Losses at the gene ends were 2 bases for V and 4 bases for J; bases not matched to a gene: 3. CDR3 bases: TGTGCCAGCAGTTACAGGGACAGGGGGCATTACGAGCAGTACTTC. Translating gives CASSYRDRGHYEQYF.

A single count supports this clone. This CDR3 reads CASSLLGTDYEQYF. DNA for the CDR3: TGTGCCAGCAGCTTGTTAGGGACAGACTACGAGCAGTACTTC. V is TRBV5-4 and J is TRBJ2-7; 7 positions match TRBD1. This CDR3 spans 14 amino acids. The V segment lost 1 base and the J segment 3 bases; nucleotides outside the gene matches: 4. In germline, CDR1 is SGHNT, CDR2 YYREEE (reference sequence).

The chain uses TRBV19 and TRBJ2-5; D is unresolved. The CDR3 extends over 13 amino acids. The germline gives CDR1 LNHDA, CDR2 SQIVND (reference sequence). Trimming removed 6 bases at V and 5 bases at J, with 13 bases between. The CDR3 sequence is CASSFVARETQYF. CDR3 sequence (DNA): TGTGCCAGTAGCTTCGTGGCGAGGGAGACCCAGTACTTC. Variable domain in full (rest from reference TRBV19 and TRBJ2-5): DGGITQSPKYLFRKEGQNVTLSCEQNLNHDAMYWYRQDPGQGLRLIYYSQIVNDFQKGDIAEGYSVSREKKESFPLTVTSAQKNPTAFYLCASSFVARETQYFGPGTRLLVL.

This chain connects TRBV5-1 to TRBJ2-7; D is unclear. The CDR3 is 15 amino acids. CDR1 SGHRS and CDR2 YFSETQ come from the germline V gene. V was cut by 6 bases and J by 2 bases, with 18 bases left in between. CDR3 amino acids: CASKPLSAVTYEQYF. As DNA, the CDR3 is TGCGCCAGCAAGCCCCTCTCCGCGGTGACCTACGAGCAGTACTTC.

This chain links TRBV6-2 or TRBV6-3 with TRBJ2-7; TRBD2 agrees at 8 bases. The CDR3 runs 15 residues. Germline V gives CDR1 MNHEY, CDR2 SVGEGT. The V and J ends lost 0 bases and 3 bases, in that order; junction bases with no gene match: 4. The CDR3 DNA is TGTGCCAGCAGTTACTCCGGGGGGGCGCTCTACGAGCAGTACTTC. Translated: CASSYSGGALYEQYF.

The chain's CDR3 is CASKPSGRVSSYNEQFF. In DNA form, the CDR3 reads TGTGCCAGCAAACCTAGCGGGAGGGTCAGCTCCTACAATGAGCAGTTCTTC. The chain carries TRBV27 and TRBJ2-1; the match to TRBD2 covers 12 bases. Germline values: CDR1 MNHEY, CDR2 SMNVEV (reference sequence). V trimming: 7 bases; J trimming: 0 bases; junction bases outside the gene matches: 7. This CDR3 contains 17 residues.

This rearrangement joins TRBV5-1 to TRBJ2-7; 8 bases agree with TRBD2. Losses at the gene ends were 0 bases for V and 2 bases for J; bases not matched to a gene: 7. The germline gives CDR1 SGHRS, CDR2 YFSETQ. This CDR3 is built from 16 residues. The CDR3 region has the DNA TGCGCCAGCAGCTTGGGCGCGGGAGGCCTCGCCTACGAGCAGTACTTC. It codes for CASSLGAGGLAYEQYF.

The rearrangement links TRBV5-1 to TRBJ1-6; 10 nucleotides match TRBD1. Germline-derived CDR1 and CDR2 are SGHRS and YFSETQ. CDR3 length: 15 residues. V was pared by 4 bases and J by 6 bases, with 4 bases of the junction left unmatched. The CDR3 coding sequence is TGCGCCAGCAGCCTGGGACAGGGGCCTAATTCACCCCTCCACTTT. This translates into CASSLGQGPNSPLHF.

This clone appeared once. This chain links TRBV11-2 with TRBJ2-1; either TRBD1 or TRBD2 may supply D (7 bases each). The CDR3 is made up of 13 amino acids. Trimming removed 1 base from V and 12 bases from J, with 13 bases in between. The germline gives CDR1 SGHAT, CDR2 FQNNGV. CDR3 loop: CASSLGGGGGQFF. The CDR3 nucleotides read TGTGCCAGCAGCTTAGGGGGAGGGGGCGGGCAGTTCTTC.

This clone was picked up a small number of times. The V call is TRBV7-9, the J call TRBJ2-7, with 8 bases identical to TRBD1. The germline CDR1 and CDR2 sequences are SEHNR and FQNEAQ (reference sequence). The CDR3 contains 17 residues. V lost 4 bases to trimming and J lost 5 bases; unmatched junction nucleotides: 16. CDR3 DNA sequence: TGTGCCAGCAGCTCGACCTCTTTACGACAGGGGAGGAACGAGCAGTACTTC. It translates to CASSSTSLRQGRNEQYF.

This rearrangement joins TRBV2 to TRBJ1-1; 7 bases map to TRBD1. CDR3 size: 13 residues. CDR1 and CDR2 (germline): SNHLY, FYNNEI. With 4 bases clipped from V and 7 bases from J, the junction kept 6 bases outside the gene matches. Here the CDR3 reads CASSGQGGNEAFF. The CDR3 DNA is TGTGCCAGCAGTGGACAGGGAGGTAATGAAGCTTTCTTT.

The rearrangement links TRBV25-1 to TRBJ2-2; D gene uncertain. The germline V and J ends were trimmed by 0 bases and 6 bases, with 14 bases remaining between them. The CDR3 is 16 residues long. CDR1 and CDR2 from the germline V gene are MGHDK and SYGVNS. The CDR3 DNA sequence: TGTGCCAGCAGTGAATATGGCTCTGGTACGTCCGGGGAGCTGTTTTTT. Translation gives CASSEYGSGTSGELFF.

The rearrangement links TRBV12-3 or TRBV12-4 to TRBJ1-2; a weak D match, TRBD1 (5 bases). Trimming took off 5 bases at V and 2 bases at J, with 6 bases between the two ends. CDR3 length: 12 residues. DNA for the CDR3: TGTGCCAGCAGTAGGGACAACTATGGCTACACCTTC. Encoded protein: CASSRDNYGYTF.

This rearrangement joins TRBV11-2 to TRBJ1-1, with D maybe TRBD1 (5 bases). The CDR3 is 16 amino acids. CDR1 and CDR2 from the germline V gene are SGHAT and FQNNGV. Trimming pared 1 base from V and 0 bases from J, leaving 12 bases between. The CDR3 is CASSLGQTLMNTEAFF. CDR3 bases: TGTGCCAGCAGCTTAGGACAGACCCTCATGAACACTGAAGCTTTCTTT.

This chain uses TRBV9 with TRBJ2-2; possibly TRBD2 for D (6 bases). The germline V and J ends were trimmed by 0 bases and 6 bases, with 12 bases remaining between them. Germline V CDR1 and CDR2: SGDLS, YYNGEE. This CDR3 has 15 amino acids. CDR3 residues: CASSVEYGSSGELFF. The DNA for the CDR3 is TGTGCCAGCAGCGTAGAATACGGGAGTTCCGGGGAGCTGTTTTTT.

Here the CDR3 DNA reads TGTGCTAGTGGTTTAAATCTGGGACAGGGGGCCTACGAGCAGTACTTC. Translation gives CASGLNLGQGAYEQYF. The V and J genes are TRBV12-5 and TRBJ2-7; 11 nucleotides align to TRBD1. Germline V gene sequence: CDR1 LGHNT, CDR2 FRNRAP. The CDR3 totals 16 residues. The ends lost 3 bases at V and 2 bases at J; junction bases unmatched: 6.

The chain combines TRBV19 with TRBJ1-4, with D unresolved. Trimming took 6 bases from V and 4 from J, leaving 12 bases between them. The CDR3 totals 14 residues. Germline V lookup: CDR1 LNHDA, CDR2 SQIVND (reference sequence). The CDR3 nucleotides are TGTGCCAGTAGCCCCACGCTGATTAATGAAAAACTGTTTTTT. This translates into CASSPTLINEKLFF.

As regards this clone: Other DNA sequences from this sample encode an identical CDR3 as well. V is TRBV2 and J is TRBJ1-5, with 7 positions matching TRBD1. V shed 6 bases, J shed 1 base, and the junction held 3 bases outside the gene matches. The germline gives CDR1 SNHLY, CDR2 FYNNEI. This CDR3 spans 14 amino acids. The CDR3 DNA reads as TGTGCCAGCAGGACAGGGTTAAGCAATCAGCCCCAGCATTTT. The encoded protein is CASRTGLSNQPQHF.

The chain couples TRBV29-1 to TRBJ2-7; D might be TRBD1 (6 bases). V was trimmed by 6 bases and J by 6 bases, leaving 24 bases between them. This CDR3 contains 15 residues. Germline V lookup: CDR1 SQVTM, CDR2 ANQGSEA. CDR3 sequence reads: CSVAPGTFGPGEQYF. The CDR3 DNA is TGCAGCGTCGCTCCTGGGACATTTGGCCCCGGCGAGCAGTACTTC.

This clone is a singleton in its sample. The chain joins TRBV10-2 to TRBJ2-7; 10 bases are a match to TRBD2. Germline lookup yields CDR1 WSHSY and CDR2 SAAADI. V was clipped by 10 bases and J by 5 bases; unmatched bases: 8. The CDR3 covers 13 residues. The CDR3 is CATSSGRENEQYF. As DNA, the CDR3 is TGCGCCACCTCAAGCGGGAGGGAAAACGAGCAGTACTTC.

The chain has TRBV12-3 or TRBV12-4 and TRBJ1-5; D unclear. With 2 bases removed from V and 1 base from J, the gap between germline ends came to 3 bases. The CDR3 length is 13 residues. CDR3: CASSLNSNQPQHF. The CDR3 nucleotides read TGTGCCAGCAGTTTAAACAGCAATCAGCCCCAGCATTTT.

The chain is built from TRBV7-2 and TRBJ2-1; D is perhaps TRBD2 (5 bases). The CDR3 has 15 residues. Germline CDR1 reads SGHTA; CDR2 reads FQGNSA. V dropped 4 bases and J dropped 5 bases, with 15 bases sitting between them. This CDR3 reads CASSSGLITNNEQFF. CDR3 coding DNA: TGTGCCAGCAGCTCCGGACTGATTACCAACAATGAGCAGTTCTTC.